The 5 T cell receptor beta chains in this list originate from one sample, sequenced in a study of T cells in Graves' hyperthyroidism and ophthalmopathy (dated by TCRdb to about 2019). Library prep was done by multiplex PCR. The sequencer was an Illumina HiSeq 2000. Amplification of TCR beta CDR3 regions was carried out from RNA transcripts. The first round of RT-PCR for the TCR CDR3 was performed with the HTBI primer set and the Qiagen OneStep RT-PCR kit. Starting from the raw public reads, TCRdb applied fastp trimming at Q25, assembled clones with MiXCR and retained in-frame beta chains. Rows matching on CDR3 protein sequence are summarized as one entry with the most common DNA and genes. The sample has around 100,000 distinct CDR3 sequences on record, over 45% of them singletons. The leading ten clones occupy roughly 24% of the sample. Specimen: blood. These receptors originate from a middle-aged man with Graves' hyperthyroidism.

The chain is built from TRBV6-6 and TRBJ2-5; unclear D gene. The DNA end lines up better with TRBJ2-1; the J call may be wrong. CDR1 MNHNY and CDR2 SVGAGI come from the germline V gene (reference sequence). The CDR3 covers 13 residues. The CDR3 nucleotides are TGTGCCAGCAGCTTAAGTGGGTCCTACGAGCAGTTCTTC. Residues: CASSLSGSYEQFF.

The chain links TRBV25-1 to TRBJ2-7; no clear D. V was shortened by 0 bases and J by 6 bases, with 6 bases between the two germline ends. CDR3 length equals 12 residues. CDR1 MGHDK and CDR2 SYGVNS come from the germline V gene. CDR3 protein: CASSEYLAEQYF. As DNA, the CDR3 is TGTGCCAGCAGTGAATATTTGGCCGAGCAGTACTTC.

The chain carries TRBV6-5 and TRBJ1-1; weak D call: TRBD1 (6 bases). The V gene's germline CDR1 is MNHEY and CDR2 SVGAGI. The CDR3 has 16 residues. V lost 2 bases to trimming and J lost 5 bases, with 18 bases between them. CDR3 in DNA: TGTGCCAGCAGTTACGGAACAGGGAGCAGGAGAACTGAAGCTTTCTTT. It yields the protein CASSYGTGSRRTEAFF.

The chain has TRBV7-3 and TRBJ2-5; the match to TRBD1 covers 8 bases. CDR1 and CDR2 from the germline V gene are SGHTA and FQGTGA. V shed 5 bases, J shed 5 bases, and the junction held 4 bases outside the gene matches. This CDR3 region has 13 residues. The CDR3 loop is CASSQRTGETQYF. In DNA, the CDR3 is TGTGCCAGCAGCCAGAGGACAGGGGAGACCCAGTACTTC. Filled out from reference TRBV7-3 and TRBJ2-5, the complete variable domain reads GAGVSQTPSNKVTEKGKYVELRCDPISGHTALYWYRQSLGQGPEFLIYFQGTGAADDSGLPNDRFFAVRPEGSVSTLKIQRTERGDSAVYLCASSQRTGETQYFGPGTRLLVL.

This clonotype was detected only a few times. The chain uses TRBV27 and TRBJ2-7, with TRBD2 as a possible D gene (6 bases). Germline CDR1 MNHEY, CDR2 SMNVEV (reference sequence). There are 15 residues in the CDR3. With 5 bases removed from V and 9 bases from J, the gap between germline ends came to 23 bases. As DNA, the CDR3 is TGTGCCAGCAGTAACCTGGGACTTCATTCCGAAGGGCAGTACTTC. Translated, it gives CASSNLGLHSEGQYF.